The 16 T cell receptor beta chains below were found in one sample sequenced in a study of T cells in Graves' hyperthyroidism and ophthalmopathy. The source material, RNA transcripts, was used to amplify TCR beta CDR3 regions. The TCR CDR3 first-round RT-PCR relied on the HTBI primer set. TCRdb independently ran MiXCR on the multiplex PCR reads; one entry per CDR3 protein. This table has approximately 370,000 distinct CDR3 sequences, about 15% appearing once. The specimen was blood. These receptor sequences come from a young woman with Graves' hyperthyroidism.

The chain employs TRBV3-1 and TRBJ2-7, with D unclear. Trimming removed 1 base at V and 2 bases at J, with 9 bases between. CDR3 length: 14 amino acids. Germline V CDR1 and CDR2: LGHDT, YNNKEL (reference sequence). This CDR3 reads CASSQVSDPYEQYF. CDR3 nucleotides: TGTGCCAGCAGCCAAGTGTCCGACCCCTACGAGCAGTACTTC.

This clonotype was seen a few times. The V and J genes are TRBV12-3 or TRBV12-4 and TRBJ2-7, with 9 bases identical to TRBD2. CDR3 length: 14 residues. After removal of 3 bases from V and 6 bases from J, the junction contained 6 bases not matched to a gene. The CDR3 region has the DNA TGTGCCAGCAGTTTGAATAGCGGGGGTCCCGAGCAGTACTTC. This sequence encodes CASSLNSGGPEQYF.

This clonotype was detected a few times. J is TRBJ2-4 and V is TRBV30; TRBD1 matches 11 bases. CDR1 and CDR2 from the germline V gene are GTSNPN and SVGIG (reference sequence). The trim removed 4 bases at V and 0 bases at J, leaving 5 bases unmatched. This CDR3 has 16 amino acids. CDR3 sequence reads: CAWTRGQGGAKNIQYF. Written as DNA, the CDR3 is TGTGCCTGGACACGGGGACAGGGGGGAGCCAAAAACATTCAGTACTTC.

This clonotype was counted many times. The V gene is TRBV12-3 or TRBV12-4, the J gene TRBJ1-4, with no clear D. V was trimmed by 1 base and J by 5 bases, leaving 8 bases between them. The CDR3 is made up of 14 amino acids. This CDR3 reads CASSLGAENEKLFF. The CDR3 DNA is TGTGCCAGCAGTTTAGGGGCAGAAAATGAAAAACTGTTTTTT.

This clonotype was counted only a few times. The V gene is TRBV6-1, the J gene TRBJ1-2, with 9 bases identical to TRBD1. Germline loops: CDR1 MNHNS, CDR2 SASEGT. Losses at the gene ends were 5 bases for V and 4 bases for J; bases not matched to a gene: 5. This CDR3 is built from 14 residues. CDR3 in DNA: TGTGCCAGCAGTATACAGGGGGCGGTCTATGGCTACACCTTC. Protein: CASSIQGAVYGYTF.

With regard to this clonotype: With a much larger clone just one base away, this may be a read error. V gene TRBV7-3 combines with J gene TRBJ2-1; TRBD2 matches 12 bases. The CDR3 runs 15 residues. Germline V CDR1 and CDR2: SGHTA, FQGTGA. The CDR3, as DNA: TGTGCCAGCAGCCCCACTAGCGGGAGGATCAATGAGCAGCTCTTC. Protein sequence: CASSPTSGRINEQLF.

This clonotype turned up a few times. The chain uses TRBV18 and TRBJ2-1; D is unresolved. CDR1 is KGHSH and CDR2 is LQKENI in the germline V gene. The CDR3 length is 13 residues. The V end lost 1 base, the J end lost 10 bases, and 11 bases lay between the germline ends. The CDR3 here is CASSPLGIWEQFF. The CDR3 nucleotides read TGTGCCAGCTCACCACTGGGAATTTGGGAGCAGTTCTTC.

In this sample, this clonotype turned up a few times. This chain connects TRBV2 to TRBJ1-2; a weak D match, TRBD1 (6 bases). V gave up 5 bases and J gave up 4 bases, with 14 bases separating them. Germline CDR1 SNHLY, CDR2 FYNNEI. CDR3 size: 14 residues. This chain's CDR3 is CASSRVAGAYGYTF. CDR3 in DNA: TGTGCCAGCAGTCGCGTGGCGGGGGCCTATGGCTACACCTTC.

This clonotype was seen ten or more times. V gene TRBV28 combines with J gene TRBJ2-5, with 9 positions matching TRBD1. With 5 bases clipped from V and 4 bases from J, the junction kept 8 bases outside the gene matches. This CDR3 has 15 amino acids. Germline V gene lookup returns CDR1 MDHEN and CDR2 SYDVKM. CDR3 sequence reads: CASSTGTGLGETQYF. Written as DNA, the CDR3 is TGTGCCAGCAGTACCGGGACAGGGTTAGGAGAGACCCAGTACTTC.

This clonotype was observed a single time. The genes are TRBV3-1 and TRBJ2-3; 11 bases map to TRBD2. V shed 4 bases, J shed 4 bases, and the junction held 7 bases outside the gene matches. The germline V gene encodes CDR1 LGHDT and CDR2 YNNKEL (reference sequence). This CDR3 has 16 residues. The DNA for the CDR3 is TGTGCCAGCAGCCCCACTAGCGGGAGTCGTGCAGATACGCAGTATTTT. This sequence encodes CASSPTSGSRADTQYF.

This clonotype was picked up many times. The chain uses TRBV2 and TRBJ2-7; TRBD2 is a possible D gene (5 bases). Germline assignment: CDR1 SNHLY and CDR2 FYNNEI. Trimming took 6 bases from V and 4 from J, leaving 7 bases between them. This CDR3 spans 11 amino acids. CDR3 DNA sequence: TGTGCCAGCAGCGGGGATTACGAGCAGTACTTC. This codes for CASSGDYEQYF.

Many counts were recorded for this clonotype. The rearrangement links TRBV20-1 to TRBJ2-7, with TRBD1 matching over 10 bases. CDR1 is DFQATT, CDR2 SNEGSKA, per germline (reference sequence). The ends lost 5 bases at V and 4 bases at J; junction bases unmatched: 11. The CDR3 has 15 amino acids. CDR3 loop: CSAAPPGQGMYEQYF. CDR3 nucleotide sequence: TGCAGTGCTGCACCTCCGGGACAGGGGATGTACGAGCAGTACTTC.

This clonotype was seen a handful of times. V is TRBV11-2 and J is TRBJ1-5; D unresolved. CDR3 length: 13 residues. Germline CDR1 SGHAT, CDR2 FQNNGV. Trimming removed 0 bases at V and 7 bases at J, with 7 bases between. The DNA for the CDR3 is TGTGCCAGCAGCTTAGAGTGGGGACAGCCCCAGCATTTT. Translation gives CASSLEWGQPQHF.

V gene TRBV2 combines with J gene TRBJ1-1, with D unresolved. V lost 5 bases and J 6 bases, leaving 10 bases between the germline ends. Germline V gene data show CDR1 as SNHLY and CDR2 as FYNNEI. CDR3 size: 12 residues. This CDR3 is CASSLGIAEAFF. Here the CDR3 DNA reads TGTGCCAGCAGTTTGGGCATCGCTGAAGCTTTCTTT.

This clonotype was recorded many times. The V gene is TRBV7-2, the J gene TRBJ2-1, with a weak D call TRBD2 (6 bases). There are 14 residues in the CDR3. V shed 3 bases and J shed 6 bases, with 12 bases lying between them. The V gene's germline CDR1 is SGHTA and CDR2 FQGNSA. In DNA, the CDR3 is TGTGCCAGCAGCTTTAGCGGACTCGTCAATGAGCAGTTCTTC. It specifies CASSFSGLVNEQFF. The variable domain in full, with the rest retrieved from reference TRBV7-2 and TRBJ2-1, is GAGVSQSPSNKVTEKGKDVELRCDPISGHTALYWYRQSLGQGLEFLIYFQGNSAPDKSGLPSDRFSAERTGGSVSTLTIQRTQQEDSAVYLCASSFSGLVNEQFFGPGTRLTVL.

This clonotype has a count of ten or more. V and J are TRBV5-1 and TRBJ2-5, with D hard to call. Germline V CDR1 and CDR2: SGHRS, YFSETQ. This CDR3 has 12 residues. Deletions cut 2 bases from V and 3 bases from J, with 5 bases between. The CDR3 DNA reads as TGCGCCAGCAGCTTCGAGGAAGAGACCCAGTACTTC. Amino acid sequence: CASSFEEETQYF.